This T cell receptor (beta chain) came from a study of T cells in localized non-small cell lung cancer. Sequencing was performed with immunoSEQ multiplex PCR; in TCRdb, only in-frame clones are kept and a portion is missing. The profile covers roughly 17,000 clones, with about 80% appearing a single time and roughly 23% taken by the ten largest. This clone appeared a few times. The receptor was isolated from a female donor over 55 with stage I lung adenocarcinoma. The material was peripheral blood, obtained before any cancer treatment.

In nucleotides, the CDR3 is TGTGCCAGCACTCGCCATTGGACAGGGGCCATGGTCCTGAATCAGCCCCAGCATTTT. This sequence encodes CASTRHWTGAMVLNQPQHF. The V gene is TRBV27, the J gene TRBJ1-5; 9 bases line up with TRBD1. Germline lookup yields CDR1 MNHEY and CDR2 SMNVEV (reference sequence). J gave up 4 bases and V 7 bases, and 20 bases lay outside the gene matches. The CDR3 length is 19 residues.